The 23 T cell receptor beta chains listed next were all sequenced from one sample in a study of blood T cell repertoires in COVID-19. Measured with immunoSEQ multiplex PCR; TCRdb has only the in-frame clones, and not every one. The repertoire holds about 170,000 clones, with 84% as singletons. The source material was PBMCs or T cells enriched from blood (not recorded which). Receptors originate from a middle-aged man who had recovered from COVID-19.

V is TRBV12-3 or TRBV12-4 and J is TRBJ2-7, with D possibly being TRBD2 (6 bases). This CDR3 region has 13 residues. V was pared by 5 bases and J by 6 bases, with 14 bases between. CDR3 sequence: CASSQSGVPEQYF. The CDR3 nucleotides are TGTGCCAGCAGTCAATCGGGGGTTCCCGAGCAGTACTTC.

This sequence joins TRBV29-1 and TRBJ1-1, with no clear D. The CDR3 consists of 13 residues. Trimming took 5 bases from V and 9 from J, leaving 19 bases between them. The germline V gene encodes CDR1 SQVTM and CDR2 ANQGSEA. CDR3 sequence (DNA): TGCAGCGTTTTTTCTTCCGGCGGCGGGAAAGCTTTCTTT. Its translation: CSVFSSGGGKAFF.

The chain links TRBV27 to TRBJ2-3, with D maybe TRBD2 (5 bases). This CDR3 is built from 14 residues. Germline V gene sequence: CDR1 MNHEY, CDR2 SMNVEV (reference sequence). The V and J ends lost 8 bases and 1 base respectively, with 13 bases between them. Here the CDR3 reads CASRRDLRTDTQYF. CDR3 coding DNA: TGTGCCAGCCGACGGGATCTCCGCACAGATACGCAGTATTTT.

The J gene is TRBJ2-7, the V gene TRBV28, with D maybe TRBD2 (5 bases). Germline V gene lookup returns CDR1 MDHEN and CDR2 SYDVKM. Trimming stripped 6 bases from V and 2 bases from J, with 17 bases between. This CDR3 has 15 residues. The CDR3 nucleotides read TGTGCCAGCAGGCGCGCGGGTTTCAGGACCTACGAGCAGTACTTC. It translates to CASRRAGFRTYEQYF. Complete variable domain (other parts from reference TRBV28 and TRBJ2-7): DVKVTQSSRYLVKRTGEKVFLECVQDMDHENMFWYRQDPGLGLRLIYFSYDVKMKEKGDIPEGYSVSREKKERFSLILESASTNQTSMYLCASRRAGFRTYEQYFGPGTRLTVT.

This clone appeared a few times. The chain uses TRBV10-3 and TRBJ1-4; D gene unclear. This CDR3 region has 13 residues. Germline loops: CDR1 ENHRY, CDR2 SYGVKD. The V and J ends lost 3 bases and 5 bases respectively, with 7 bases between them. Here the CDR3 reads CAISEVSNEKLFF. Here the CDR3 DNA reads TGTGCCATCAGTGAAGTTAGCAATGAAAAACTGTTTTTT.

The chain has TRBV11-2 and TRBJ1-2, with D unresolved. Deletions cut 0 bases from V and 4 bases from J, with 12 bases between. The length of the CDR3 is 15 residues. The germline CDR1 and CDR2 sequences are SGHAT and FQNNGV. The CDR3 here is CASSLDSDPRYGYTF. The CDR3 region has the DNA TGTGCCAGCAGCTTAGACAGTGATCCACGCTATGGCTACACCTTC.

The V call is TRBV2, the J call TRBJ1-2; 10 nucleotides match TRBD1. Germline V gene data show CDR1 as SNHLY and CDR2 as FYNNEI. J was trimmed by 0 bases and V by 7 bases; bases with no gene match: 2. This CDR3 contains 14 residues. The CDR3 DNA follows: TGTGCCAGCAACGGACAGGGGGCTAACTATGGCTACACCTTC. This gives the protein CASNGQGANYGYTF.

J is TRBJ1-5 and V is TRBV28; D is perhaps TRBD1 (6 bases). The CDR3 sequence is 15 residues long. The V end lost 4 bases, the J end lost 2 bases, and 12 bases lay between the germline ends. CDR1 and CDR2 from the germline V gene are MDHEN and SYDVKM. The CDR3 nucleotides are TGTGCCAGCAGTTCTCCAGGGGTAGGCAATCAGCCCCAGCATTTT. The encoded protein is CASSSPGVGNQPQHF. Complete variable domain (other parts from reference TRBV28 and TRBJ1-5): DVKVTQSSRYLVKRTGEKVFLECVQDMDHENMFWYRQDPGLGLRLIYFSYDVKMKEKGDIPEGYSVSREKKERFSLILESASTNQTSMYLCASSSPGVGNQPQHFGDGTRLSIL.

This rearrangement joins TRBV4-2 to TRBJ1-4; tentatively, D is TRBD1 (6 bases). CDR1 LGHNA and CDR2 YNFKEQ come from the germline V gene. This CDR3 is built from 15 residues. Trimming cost V 0 bases and J 4 bases, with 9 bases left between them. The CDR3 sequence is CASSQDGQSNEKLFF. As DNA, the CDR3 is TGTGCCAGCAGCCAAGATGGACAGAGTAATGAAAAACTGTTTTTT.

The chain joins TRBV29-1 to TRBJ1-1, with a weak D call TRBD1 (5 bases). CDR3 length: 16 residues. Per the germline V gene, CDR1 is SQVTM and CDR2 is ANQGSEA. V was clipped by 0 bases and J by 0 bases, with 14 bases between them. CDR3: CSVEDPRRALNTEAFF. CDR3 bases: TGCAGCGTTGAAGATCCCCGCAGGGCCCTGAACACTGAAGCTTTCTTT.

This rearrangement joins TRBV7-9 to TRBJ1-2, with TRBD1 matching 8 bases. J gave up 4 bases and V 5 bases, and 9 bases lay outside the gene matches. The CDR3 loop spans 15 amino acids. CDR1 and CDR2 (germline): SEHNR, FQNEAQ (reference sequence). This CDR3 reads CASSPPGTGLYGYTF. CDR3 nucleotides: TGTGCCAGCAGCCCCCCAGGGACAGGTCTCTATGGCTACACCTTC. The variable domain in full, completed from reference TRBV7-9 and TRBJ1-2, reads DTGVSQNPRHKITKRGQNVTFRCDPISEHNRLYWYRQTLGQGPEFLTYFQNEAQLEKSRLLSDRFSAERPKGSFSTLEIQRTEQGDSAMYLCASSPPGTGLYGYTFGSGTRLTVV.

V gene TRBV5-6 combines with J gene TRBJ1-2; D perhaps matches TRBD1 (5 bases). CDR1 and CDR2 from the germline V gene are SGHDT and YYEEEE. V was trimmed by 0 bases and J by 2 bases, leaving 11 bases between them. There are 15 residues in the CDR3. The CDR3 nucleotides read TGTGCCAGCAGCTTGGTAAGGGGCGCGAACTATGGCTACACCTTC. Translation: CASSLVRGANYGYTF.

The rearrangement links TRBV4-1 to TRBJ2-7, with 7 bases matching TRBD1. The germline CDR1 and CDR2 sequences are MGHRA and YSYEKL. The CDR3 loop spans 16 amino acids. V was clipped by 0 bases and J by 3 bases; unmatched bases: 8. Written as DNA, the CDR3 is TGCGCCAGCAGCCAAGATGGGCAGGGGGTAGTCTACGAGCAGTACTTC. It translates to CASSQDGQGVVYEQYF.

This chain joins TRBV5-1 and TRBJ2-1, with TRBD2 as a possible D gene (6 bases). Between the trimmed V and J ends, which lost 2 bases and 4 bases, there was a span of 28 bases. Germline lookup yields CDR1 SGHRS and CDR2 YFSETQ. The CDR3 loop spans 20 amino acids. The CDR3 coding sequence is TGCGCCAGCAGCTTCGTTACTTTCGGTCGGGTCCGGCGGGATTACAATGAGCAGTTCTTC. Protein sequence: CASSFVTFGRVRRDYNEQFF.

This CDR3 is CATSRPGGEQYF. Here the CDR3 DNA reads TGTGCCACCAGCAGACCAGGGGGCGAGCAGTACTTC. The chain uses TRBV15 and TRBJ2-7, with 7 bases aligning to TRBD1. Germline V lookup: CDR1 LNHNV, CDR2 YYDKDF (reference sequence). Trimming took 2 bases from V and 6 from J; bases not matched to a gene: 1. The CDR3 runs to 12 residues. Drawing the rest from reference TRBV15 and TRBJ2-7, the complete variable domain is DAMVIQNPRYQVTQFGKPVTLSCSQTLNHNVMYWYQQKSSQAPKLLFHYYDKDFNNEADTPDNFQSRRPNTSFCFLDIRSPGLGDTAMYLCATSRPGGEQYFGPGTRLTVT.

The V call is TRBV5-1, the J call TRBJ2-2; 9 bases line up with TRBD2. CDR3 length: 16 amino acids. Germline-derived CDR1 and CDR2 are SGHRS and YFSETQ. After removal of 7 bases from V and 1 base from J, the junction contained 8 bases not matched to a gene. The CDR3 nucleotides are TGCGCCAGCGGCCGCGGTAGCGGGGGGAACACCGGGGAGCTGTTTTTT. Residues: CASGRGSGGNTGELFF.

The rearrangement uses TRBV19 and TRBJ1-1; 7 nucleotides match TRBD1. This CDR3 is built from 14 residues. After removal of 3 bases from V and 7 bases from J, the junction contained 8 bases not matched to a gene. The germline CDR1 and CDR2 sequences are LNHDA and SQIVND (reference sequence). CDR3 sequence reads: CASSILATGFEAFF. Here the CDR3 DNA reads TGTGCCAGTAGTATCCTCGCGACAGGGTTTGAAGCTTTCTTT.

The rearrangement links TRBV25-1 to TRBJ2-5; D is perhaps TRBD1 (5 bases). The ends were cut back, 3 bases at V and 3 bases at J, with 11 bases in the middle. This CDR3 is 14 amino acids long. Germline loops: CDR1 MGHDK, CDR2 SYGVNS. DNA of the CDR3: TGTGCCAGCAGTGAGGGTGGGGCGGAAGAGACCCAGTACTTC. As protein: CASSEGGAEETQYF.

The V and J genes are TRBV28 and TRBJ1-2; perhaps TRBD1 as D (5 bases). The CDR3 sequence is 10 residues long. Trimming pared 5 bases from V and 8 bases from J, leaving 6 bases between. Germline V gene sequence: CDR1 MDHEN, CDR2 SYDVKM. CDR3 region: CASSHRGYTF. The CDR3 DNA is TGTGCCAGCAGTCACAGGGGCTACACCTTC.

This clone was observed a handful of times. The rearrangement links TRBV6-4 to TRBJ2-1, with TRBD2 matching over 11 bases. The CDR3 length is 16 residues. Germline-derived CDR1 and CDR2 are MRHNA and SNTAGT. Trimming removed 5 bases from V and 6 bases from J; junction bases left unmatched: 9. The CDR3 loop reads CASSPLSGGAVNEQFF. The CDR3 bases are TGTGCCAGCAGTCCACTTAGCGGGGGGGCCGTCAATGAGCAGTTCTTC.

This rearrangement joins TRBV6-5 to TRBJ2-7, with 7 nucleotides matching TRBD1. Germline trimming cut 6 bases from V and 7 bases from J; bases unmatched to any gene: 3. Germline assignment: CDR1 MNHEY and CDR2 SVGAGI. There are 11 residues in the CDR3. CDR3: CASRQGWEQYF. The CDR3 DNA is TGTGCCAGCAGACAGGGGTGGGAGCAGTACTTC.

The J gene is TRBJ1-2, the V gene TRBV7-2, with 10 bases lining up with TRBD1. The CDR3 totals 15 residues. Germline V gene sequence: CDR1 SGHTA, CDR2 FQGNSA. The trim removed 3 bases at V and 7 bases at J, leaving 8 bases unmatched. CDR3 sequence reads: CASSFGDRGRGGYTF. CDR3 bases: TGTGCCAGCAGCTTCGGGGACAGGGGACGAGGTGGCTACACCTTC.

This clone was seen more than once but under ten times. The chain employs TRBV10-2 and TRBJ2-7; 7 bases are shared with TRBD2. J gave up 0 bases and V 3 bases, and 5 bases lay outside the gene matches. Germline V gene sequence: CDR1 WSHSY, CDR2 SAAADI. The CDR3 sequence is 15 residues long. The CDR3 loop is CASSDSGALSYEQYF. The CDR3 region has the DNA TGCGCCAGCAGTGACAGCGGGGCCCTCTCCTACGAGCAGTACTTC.